This T cell receptor beta chain derives from a study of control samples from healthy donors and cancer patients. Profiled with immunoSEQ multiplex PCR; TCRdb holds only in-frame clones, not every one. The table records roughly 80,000 clones, over 80% of them present only once. Germline V CDR1 and CDR2: MNHEY, SMNVEV (reference sequence). This CDR3 has 15 residues. V lost 5 bases to trimming and J lost 0 bases, with 13 bases between them. What was sequenced was blood. The clonotype originates from a woman aged 60-75 years in good health. V gene TRBV27 combines with J gene TRBJ1-2; D uncertain. CDR3 nucleotide sequence: TGTGCCAGCAGTCCCCGGGCGGTGGCTAACTATGGCTACACCTTC. This codes for CASSPRAVANYGYTF.